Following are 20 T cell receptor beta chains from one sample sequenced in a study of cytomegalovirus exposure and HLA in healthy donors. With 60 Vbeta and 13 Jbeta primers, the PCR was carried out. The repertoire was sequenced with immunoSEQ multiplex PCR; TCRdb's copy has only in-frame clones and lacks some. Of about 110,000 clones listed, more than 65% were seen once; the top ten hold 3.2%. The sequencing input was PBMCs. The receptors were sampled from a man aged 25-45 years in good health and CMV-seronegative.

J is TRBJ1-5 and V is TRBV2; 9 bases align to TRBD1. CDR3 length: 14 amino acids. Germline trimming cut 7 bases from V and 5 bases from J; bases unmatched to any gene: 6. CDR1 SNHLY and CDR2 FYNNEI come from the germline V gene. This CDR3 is CASILDRGDQPQHF. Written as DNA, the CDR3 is TGTGCCAGCATCCTGGACAGGGGTGATCAGCCCCAGCATTTT. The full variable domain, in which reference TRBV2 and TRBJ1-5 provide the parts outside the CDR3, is EPEVTQTPSHQVTQMGQEVILRCVPISNHLYFYWYRQILGQKVEFLVSFYNNEISEKSEIFDDQFSVERPDGSNFTLKIRSTKLEDSAMYFCASILDRGDQPQHFGDGTRLSIL.

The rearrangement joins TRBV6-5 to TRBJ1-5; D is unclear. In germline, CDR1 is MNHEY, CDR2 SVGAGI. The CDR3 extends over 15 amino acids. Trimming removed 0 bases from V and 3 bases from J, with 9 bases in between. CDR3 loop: CASSYSGANNQPQHF. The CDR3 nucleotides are TGTGCCAGCAGTTACTCAGGAGCTAACAATCAGCCCCAGCATTTT.

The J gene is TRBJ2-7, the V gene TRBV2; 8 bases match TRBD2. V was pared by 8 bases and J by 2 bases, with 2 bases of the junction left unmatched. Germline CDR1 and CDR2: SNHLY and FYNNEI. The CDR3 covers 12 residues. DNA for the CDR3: TGTGCCAGCCTTAGCGGGACCTACGAGCAGTACTTC. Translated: CASLSGTYEQYF. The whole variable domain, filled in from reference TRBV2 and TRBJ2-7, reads EPEVTQTPSHQVTQMGQEVILRCVPISNHLYFYWYRQILGQKVEFLVSFYNNEISEKSEIFDDQFSVERPDGSNFTLKIRSTKLEDSAMYFCASLSGTYEQYFGPGTRLTVT.

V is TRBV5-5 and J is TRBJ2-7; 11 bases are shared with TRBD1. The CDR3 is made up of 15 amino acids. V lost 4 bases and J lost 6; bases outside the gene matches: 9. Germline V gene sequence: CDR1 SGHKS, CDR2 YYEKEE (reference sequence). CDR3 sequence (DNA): TGTGCCAGCAGCCAAACCGGGACAGGGGGAGGCGAGCAGTACTTC. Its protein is CASSQTGTGGGEQYF.

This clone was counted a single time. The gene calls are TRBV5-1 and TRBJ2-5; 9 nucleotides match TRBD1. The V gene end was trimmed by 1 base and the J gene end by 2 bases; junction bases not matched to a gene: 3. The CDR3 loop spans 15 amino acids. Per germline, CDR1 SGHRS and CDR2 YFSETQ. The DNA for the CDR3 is TGCGCCAGCAGCTTGTGGACAGGGGCGCAAGAGACCCAGTACTTC. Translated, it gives CASSLWTGAQETQYF.

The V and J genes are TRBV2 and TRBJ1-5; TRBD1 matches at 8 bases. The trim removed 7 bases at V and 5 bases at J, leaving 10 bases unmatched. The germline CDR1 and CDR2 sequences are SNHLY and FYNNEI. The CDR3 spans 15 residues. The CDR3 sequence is CASTPGQANYQPQHF. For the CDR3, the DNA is TGTGCCAGCACACCGGGACAGGCAAACTATCAGCCCCAGCATTTT.

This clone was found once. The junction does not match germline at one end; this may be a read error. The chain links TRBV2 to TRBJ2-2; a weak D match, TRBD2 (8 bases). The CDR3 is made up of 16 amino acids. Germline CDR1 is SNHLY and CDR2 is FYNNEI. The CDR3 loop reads CASSYTGAGGTGEPFF. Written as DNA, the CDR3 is TGTGCCAGCAGTTATACAGGGGCGGGGGGCACCGGGGAGCCGTTTTTT. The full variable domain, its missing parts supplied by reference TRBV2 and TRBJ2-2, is EPEVTQTPSHQVTQMGQEVILRCVPISNHLYFYWYRQILGQKVEFLVSFYNNEISEKSEIFDDQFSVERPDGSNFTLKIRSTKLEDSAMYFCASSYTGAGGTGEPFFGEGSRLTVL.

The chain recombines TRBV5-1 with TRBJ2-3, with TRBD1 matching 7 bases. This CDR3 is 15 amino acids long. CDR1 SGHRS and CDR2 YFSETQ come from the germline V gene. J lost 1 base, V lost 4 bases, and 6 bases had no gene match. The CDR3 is CASSALGGGTDTQYF. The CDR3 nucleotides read TGCGCCAGCAGCGCCCTAGGGGGCGGCACAGATACGCAGTATTTT. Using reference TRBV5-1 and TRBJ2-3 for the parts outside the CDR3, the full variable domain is KAGVTQTPRYLIKTRGQQVTLSCSPISGHRSVSWYQQTPGQGLQFLFEYFSETQRNKGNFPGRFSGRQFSNSRSEMNVSTLELGDSALYLCASSALGGGTDTQYFGPGTRLTVL.

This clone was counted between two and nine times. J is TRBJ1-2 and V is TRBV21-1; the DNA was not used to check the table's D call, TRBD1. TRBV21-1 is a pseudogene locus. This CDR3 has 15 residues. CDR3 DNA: TGTGCCAGCAGCAGGATTGAAACAGATCAGGCTGGCTACACCTTC. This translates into CASSRIETDQAGYTF.

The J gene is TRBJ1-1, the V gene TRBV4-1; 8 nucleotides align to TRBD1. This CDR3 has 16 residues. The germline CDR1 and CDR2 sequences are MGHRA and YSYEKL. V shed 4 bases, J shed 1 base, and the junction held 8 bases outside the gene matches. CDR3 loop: CASSRGTGSRNTEAFF. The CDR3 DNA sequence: TGCGCCAGCAGCCGTGGGACAGGTTCCCGGAACACTGAAGCTTTCTTT.

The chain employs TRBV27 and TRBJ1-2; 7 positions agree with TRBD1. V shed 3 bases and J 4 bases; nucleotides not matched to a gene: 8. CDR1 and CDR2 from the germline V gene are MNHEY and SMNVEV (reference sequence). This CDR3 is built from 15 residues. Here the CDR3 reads CASSFRQGKAYGYTF. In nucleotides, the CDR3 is TGTGCCAGCAGTTTCAGACAGGGAAAGGCCTATGGCTACACCTTC.

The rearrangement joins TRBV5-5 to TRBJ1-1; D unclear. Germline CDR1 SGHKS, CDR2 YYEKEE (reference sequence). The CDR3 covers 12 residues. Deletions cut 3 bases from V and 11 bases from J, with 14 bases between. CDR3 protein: CASSSGRTLAFF. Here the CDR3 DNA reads TGTGCCAGCAGCTCGGGGAGGACTCTTGCTTTCTTT. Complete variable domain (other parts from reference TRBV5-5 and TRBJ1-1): DAGVTQSPTHLIKTRGQQVTLRCSPISGHKSVSWYQQVLGQGPQFIFQYYEKEERGRGNFPDRFSARQFPNYSSELNVNALLLGDSALYLCASSSGRTLAFFGQGTRLTVV.

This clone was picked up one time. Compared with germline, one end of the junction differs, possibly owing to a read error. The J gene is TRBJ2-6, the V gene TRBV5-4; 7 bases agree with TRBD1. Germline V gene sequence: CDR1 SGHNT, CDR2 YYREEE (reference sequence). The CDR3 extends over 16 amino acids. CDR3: CASSIGTASGANGLTF. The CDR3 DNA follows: TGTGCCAGCAGCATTGGGACAGCCTCTGGGGCCAACGGCCTGACTTTC.

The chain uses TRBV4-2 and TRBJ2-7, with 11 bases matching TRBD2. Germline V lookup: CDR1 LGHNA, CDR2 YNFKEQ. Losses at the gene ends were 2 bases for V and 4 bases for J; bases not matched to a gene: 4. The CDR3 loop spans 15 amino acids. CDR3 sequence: CASSQWVAGGYEQYF. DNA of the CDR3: TGTGCCAGCAGCCAATGGGTAGCGGGAGGGTACGAGCAGTACTTC.

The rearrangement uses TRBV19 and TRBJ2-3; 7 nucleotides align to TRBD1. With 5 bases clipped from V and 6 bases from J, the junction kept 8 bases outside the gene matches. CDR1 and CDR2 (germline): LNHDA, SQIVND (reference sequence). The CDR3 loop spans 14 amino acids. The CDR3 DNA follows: TGTGCCAGTAGTCCAACAGGGGCGCCGGATACGCAGTATTTT. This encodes CASSPTGAPDTQYF.

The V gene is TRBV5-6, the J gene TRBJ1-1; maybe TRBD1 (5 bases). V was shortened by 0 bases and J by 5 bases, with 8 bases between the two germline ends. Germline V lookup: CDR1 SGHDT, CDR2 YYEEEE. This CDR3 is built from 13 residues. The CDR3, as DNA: TGTGCCAGCAGCTTGGACAGGCGGACTGAAGCTTTCTTT. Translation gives CASSLDRRTEAFF. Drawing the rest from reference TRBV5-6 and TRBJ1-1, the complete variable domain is DAGVTQSPTHLIKTRGQQVTLRCSPKSGHDTVSWYQQALGQGPQFIFQYYEEEERQRGNFPDRFSGHQFPNYSSELNVNALLLGDSALYLCASSLDRRTEAFFGQGTRLTVV.

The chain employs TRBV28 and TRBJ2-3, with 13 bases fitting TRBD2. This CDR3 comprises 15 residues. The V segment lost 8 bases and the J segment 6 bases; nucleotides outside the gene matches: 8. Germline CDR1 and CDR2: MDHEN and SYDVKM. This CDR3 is CASRKGTSGKDTQYF. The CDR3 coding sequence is TGTGCCAGCCGCAAAGGGACTAGCGGGAAGGATACGCAGTATTTT.

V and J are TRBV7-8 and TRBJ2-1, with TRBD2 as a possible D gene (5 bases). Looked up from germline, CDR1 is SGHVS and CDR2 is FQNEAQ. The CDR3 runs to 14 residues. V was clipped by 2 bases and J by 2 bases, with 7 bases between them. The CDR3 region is CASSLREPYNEQFF. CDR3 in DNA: TGTGCCAGCAGCTTAAGGGAGCCCTACAATGAGCAGTTCTTC.

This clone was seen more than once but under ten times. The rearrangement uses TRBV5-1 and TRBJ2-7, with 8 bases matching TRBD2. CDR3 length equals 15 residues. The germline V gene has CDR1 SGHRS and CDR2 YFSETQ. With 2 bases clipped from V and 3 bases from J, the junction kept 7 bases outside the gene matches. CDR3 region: CASSLLAEAGYEQYF. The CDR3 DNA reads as TGCGCCAGCAGCTTACTAGCGGAGGCCGGCTACGAGCAGTACTTC.

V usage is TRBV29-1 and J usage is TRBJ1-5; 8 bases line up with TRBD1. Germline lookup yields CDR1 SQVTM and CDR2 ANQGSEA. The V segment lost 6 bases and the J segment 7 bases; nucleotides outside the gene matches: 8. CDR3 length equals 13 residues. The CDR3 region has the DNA TGCAGCGTCGTGACAGGGGCGGGCCAGCCCCAGCATTTT. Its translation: CSVVTGAGQPQHF. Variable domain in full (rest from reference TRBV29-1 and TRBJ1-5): SAVISQKPSRDICQRGTSLTIQCQVDSQVTMMFWYRQQPGQSLTLIATANQGSEATYESGFVIDKFPISRPNLTFSTLTVSNMSPEDSSIYLCSVVTGAGQPQHFGDGTRLSIL.